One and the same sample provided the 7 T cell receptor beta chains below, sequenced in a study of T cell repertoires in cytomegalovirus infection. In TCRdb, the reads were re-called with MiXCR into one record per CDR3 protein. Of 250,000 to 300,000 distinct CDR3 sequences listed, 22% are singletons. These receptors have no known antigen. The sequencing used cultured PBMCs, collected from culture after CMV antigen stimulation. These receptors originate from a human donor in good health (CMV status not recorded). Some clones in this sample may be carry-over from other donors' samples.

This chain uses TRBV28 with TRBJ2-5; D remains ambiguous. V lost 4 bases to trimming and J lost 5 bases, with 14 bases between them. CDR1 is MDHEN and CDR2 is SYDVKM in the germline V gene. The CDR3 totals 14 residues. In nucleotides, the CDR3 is TGTGCCAGCAGTTCCGTGGAGAATCCGGAGACCCAGTACTTC. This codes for CASSSVENPETQYF.

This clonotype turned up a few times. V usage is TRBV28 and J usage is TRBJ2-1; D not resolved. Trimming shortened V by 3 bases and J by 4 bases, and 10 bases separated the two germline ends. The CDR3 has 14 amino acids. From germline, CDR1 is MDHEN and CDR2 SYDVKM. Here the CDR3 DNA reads TGTGCCAGCAGTTTGATAGGAGAATACAATGAGCAGTTCTTC. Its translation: CASSLIGEYNEQFF.

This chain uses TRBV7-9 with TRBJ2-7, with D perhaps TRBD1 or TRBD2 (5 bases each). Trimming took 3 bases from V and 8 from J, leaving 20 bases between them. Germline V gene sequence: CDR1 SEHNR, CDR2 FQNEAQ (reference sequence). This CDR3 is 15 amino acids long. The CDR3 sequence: CASSFVGRERDKQYF. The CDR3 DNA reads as TGTGCCAGCAGCTTTGTGGGCAGGGAGCGTGACAAGCAGTACTTC.

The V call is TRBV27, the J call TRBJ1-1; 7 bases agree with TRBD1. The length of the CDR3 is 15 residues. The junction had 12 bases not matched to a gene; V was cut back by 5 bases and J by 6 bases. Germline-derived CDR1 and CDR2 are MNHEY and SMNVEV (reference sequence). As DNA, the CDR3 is TGTGCCAGCAGTCTGCAGACAGGGATTGGCTCTGAAGCTTTCTTT. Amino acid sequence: CASSLQTGIGSEAFF.

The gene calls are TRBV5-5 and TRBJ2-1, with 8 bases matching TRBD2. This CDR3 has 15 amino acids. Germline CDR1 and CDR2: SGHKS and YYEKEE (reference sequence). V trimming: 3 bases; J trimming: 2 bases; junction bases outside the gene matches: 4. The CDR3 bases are TGTGCCAGCAGCTCCCAGCGGGAGACCTACAATGAGCAGTTCTTC. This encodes CASSSQRETYNEQFF.

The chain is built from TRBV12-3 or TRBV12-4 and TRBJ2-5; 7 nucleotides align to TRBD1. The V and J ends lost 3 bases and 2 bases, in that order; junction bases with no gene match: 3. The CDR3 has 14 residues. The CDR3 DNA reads TGTGCCAGCAGTTTTCAGGACAGGCAAGAGACCCAGTACTTC. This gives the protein CASSFQDRQETQYF.

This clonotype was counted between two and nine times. CDR3 sequence: CASSDLGRSGANVLTF. The CDR3 region has the DNA TGTGCCAGTAGTGACTTAGGTCGTTCTGGGGCCAACGTCCTGACTTTC. The chain uses TRBV19 and TRBJ2-6; D remains ambiguous. Per the germline V gene, CDR1 is LNHDA and CDR2 is SQIVND (reference sequence). Trimming removed 5 bases from V and 1 base from J, with 12 bases in between. The length of the CDR3 is 16 residues. The full variable domain, its missing parts supplied by reference TRBV19 and TRBJ2-6, is DGGITQSPKYLFRKEGQNVTLSCEQNLNHDAMYWYRQDPGQGLRLIYYSQIVNDFQKGDIAEGYSVSREKKESFPLTVTSAQKNPTAFYLCASSDLGRSGANVLTFGAGSRLTVL.